This TCR beta chain was identified during a study of blood T cell repertoires in COVID-19 (dated by TCRdb to the early 2020s). In the study overall: The collaborator samples originated in the United States, Italy and Spain and spanned the acute and convalescent phases of COVID-19. Where available, HLA class I and class II types were obtained from metadata supplied by the sample provider rather than from assay-based typing. Nearly every sample came with metadata listing a de-identified subject ID, COVID-19 status, age in years and sex. The prospective study material was composed of cDNA or gDNA derived from T cells, B-cell-depleted T cells, or PBMCs. The repertoires were made available in a free public database intended to serve as a resource for research on the immune response to SARS-CoV-2. The dataset comprised deeply sampled blood TCRbeta repertoires from subjects exposed to, actively infected with, or recovered from COVID-19. The samples were drawn from two sources: the first 160 participants of the ongoing ImmuneRACE study, and 1,000 to 1,500 subjects contributed by 6 global collaborators. What the work shows at the level of the full study, not this receptor alone: How much clinical and demographic metadata was included differed by source and by participant, and the metadata was provided uncurated.

Collaborating institutions collected whole blood in K2EDTA tubes following their own protocols. For TCRbeta analysis, collaborator samples were shipped as frozen whole blood, as isolated PBMCs, or as DNA extracted from either sample type. This clone showed up just once. Its antigen is currently not known. No base quality information exists; no much larger clone differs at one position. Reading from cysteine to phenylalanine, the CDR3 counts 14 amino acids. The only DNA kept is the CDR3, 42 bases in frame from the first base. V sheds 6 bases and J sheds 4 bases, leaving 15 bases between their ends. The CDR1 and CDR2 encoded by the germline V gene (reference sequence) are WNHNN and SYGVQD. TCRbeta CDR3 regions were amplified from genomic DNA by means of the immunoSEQ Assay, a bias-controlled multiplex PCR. On the authors' methods: The number of nucleated cells in each sample was estimated by amplification of reference gene primers within the assay. To quantify the absolute abundance of each unique TCRbeta CDR3 rearrangement, sequence reads were collapsed and filtered. For each sample, productive Simpson clonality was calculated as the square root of Simpson's diversity index over productive rearrangements. What TCRdb holds here is the immuneACCESS table cut down to in-frame rearrangements. Part of the clones is not present; checked against another copy, under half of the missing clones reflect an unresolved V gene, and the others are unexplained. V and J calls and clone size are those listed in that table; D and trimming were worked out from the DNA. The sample table lists 20,000 to 25,000 clones, about 89% of them with a count of one. 6% to 8% of the sample is in the top ten clones.

The chain joins TRBV10-1 to TRBJ2-5, with TRBD2 tentatively as D gene (5 bases match). This TCR came from a woman aged 55-70 years with active COVID-19. Sequencing was carried out using peripheral blood. The DNA sequence reads TGCGCCAGCAGCGTACGGGGTGGCGGAGAGACCCAGTACTTC. The resulting protein is CASSVRGGGETQYF.